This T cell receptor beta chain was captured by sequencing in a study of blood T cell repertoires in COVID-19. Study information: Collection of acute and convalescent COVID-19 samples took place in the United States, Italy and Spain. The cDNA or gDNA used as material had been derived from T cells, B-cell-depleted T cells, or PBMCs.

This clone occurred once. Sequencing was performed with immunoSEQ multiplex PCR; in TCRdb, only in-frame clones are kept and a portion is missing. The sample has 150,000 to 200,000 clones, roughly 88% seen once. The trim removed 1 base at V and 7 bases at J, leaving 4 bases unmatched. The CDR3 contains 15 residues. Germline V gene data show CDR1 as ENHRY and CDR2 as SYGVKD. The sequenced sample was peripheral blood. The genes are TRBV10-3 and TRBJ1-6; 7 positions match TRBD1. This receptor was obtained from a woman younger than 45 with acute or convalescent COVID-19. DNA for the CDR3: TGTGCCATCAGTGAGTGGGACAGTCCGAATTCACCCCTCCACTTT. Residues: CAISEWDSPNSPLHF.